Shown below are 14 T cell receptor beta chains from a single sample sequenced in a study of post-analysis software for immune sequencing data. General study points: In patients, TRBV5-6, TRBV5-1 and TRBV20-1 belonged to 4 or 5 TRBV segments found more frequently than in controls.

Tagging with unique molecular identifiers was a feature of the TCR beta cDNA libraries. MiXCR was run by TCRdb on the PCR reads, yielding one entry per CDR3 protein. Among roughly 800,000 distinct CDR3 sequences, 46% were seen once, and the ten largest hold roughly 5.2%. Their cognate antigens are unknown. Material for sequencing was blood. The receptors here all came from a girl between 10 and 17 years old with multiple sclerosis.

This clonotype was detected only a few times. The chain employs TRBV7-9 and TRBJ1-1; 7 bases are a match to TRBD1. V trimming: 6 bases; J trimming: 6 bases; junction bases outside the gene matches: 7. From germline, CDR1 is SEHNR and CDR2 FQNEAQ (reference sequence). The CDR3 consists of 13 residues. The CDR3 DNA follows: TGTGCCAGCAGTAACCACAGGGGCTCTGAAGCTTTCTTT. It yields the protein CASSNHRGSEAFF.

The genes are TRBV20-1 and TRBJ1-1; D is undetermined. With 7 bases removed from V and 2 bases from J, the gap between germline ends came to 20 bases. Germline V CDR1 and CDR2: DFQATT, SNEGSKA (reference sequence). The CDR3 extends over 15 amino acids. CDR3 DNA: TGCAGTGTGAAAAGATCTACAGTTCCTAACACTGAAGCTTTCTTT. It is translated as CSVKRSTVPNTEAFF.

J is TRBJ1-1 and V is TRBV5-1; maybe TRBD1 (6 bases). The germline CDR1 and CDR2 sequences are SGHRS and YFSETQ. The ends were cut back, 0 bases at V and 5 bases at J, with 26 bases in the middle. This CDR3 region has 19 residues. Here the CDR3 reads CASSLAFEPGQPPGTEAFF. As DNA, the CDR3 is TGCGCCAGCAGCTTGGCCTTTGAGCCTGGACAGCCACCCGGGACTGAAGCTTTCTTT.

This clonotype was seen a handful of times. This chain uses TRBV29-1 with TRBJ2-5; 7 bases map to TRBD1. Per germline, CDR1 SQVTM and CDR2 ANQGSEA. J was trimmed by 0 bases and V by 7 bases; bases with no gene match: 11. The CDR3 runs 15 residues. CDR3 in amino acids: CSASTGLVYQETQYF. The CDR3 nucleotides are TGCAGCGCCTCGACAGGGCTGGTGTACCAAGAGACCCAGTACTTC.

This clonotype was counted between two and nine times. This sequence joins TRBV27 and TRBJ1-4; the match to TRBD1 covers 10 bases. V lost 8 bases and J lost 7; bases outside the gene matches: 4. CDR1 MNHEY and CDR2 SMNVEV come from the germline V gene (reference sequence). This CDR3 has 13 amino acids. DNA for the CDR3: TGTGCCAGCGGTGACAGGGGGCCTGAAAAACTGTTTTTT. It encodes CASGDRGPEKLFF.

This chain connects TRBV5-6 to TRBJ2-1; D is unclear. The CDR3 has 16 residues. Germline V gene sequence: CDR1 SGHDT, CDR2 YYEEEE. V was shortened by 4 bases and J by 0 bases, with 14 bases between the two germline ends. Written as DNA, the CDR3 is TGTGCCAGCAGCGCCGAAGTTATCAGCTCCTACAATGAGCAGTTCTTC. Amino acid sequence: CASSAEVISSYNEQFF.

This rearrangement joins TRBV13 to TRBJ2-1, with 10 positions matching TRBD2. This CDR3 has 18 residues. Germline V gene data show CDR1 as PRHDT and CDR2 as FYEKMQ (reference sequence). Trimming cost V 4 bases and J 6 bases; bases outside gene matches: 15. CDR3 region: CASSSKDILAGPVNEQFF. The CDR3 DNA sequence: TGTGCCAGCAGCTCCAAAGACATACTAGCGGGGCCAGTCAATGAGCAGTTCTTC.

The V and J genes are TRBV6-1 and TRBJ1-5, with a weak D call TRBD1 (6 bases). This CDR3 region has 15 residues. The germline V gene has CDR1 MNHNS and CDR2 SASEGT. V dropped 0 bases and J dropped 6 bases, with 12 bases sitting between them. The CDR3 is CASSEAGGPFQPQHF. The CDR3 DNA reads TGTGCCAGCAGTGAAGCGGGGGGGCCTTTTCAGCCCCAGCATTTT.

This clonotype was found a few times. This sequence joins TRBV12-3 or TRBV12-4 and TRBJ1-1; possible D gene TRBD1, 5 bases. CDR3 length: 13 residues. V lost 6 bases and J lost 4, with 12 bases in between. The CDR3 nucleotides are TGTGCCAGCAGAGAGGGGCTCGGCACTGAAGCTTTCTTT. Its protein is CASREGLGTEAFF.

This clonotype occurred a few times. The chain has TRBV29-1 and TRBJ2-7; TRBD2 matches 9 bases. Looked up from germline, CDR1 is SQVTM and CDR2 is ANQGSEA. Trimming cost V 7 bases and J 5 bases; bases outside gene matches: 3. The CDR3 contains 11 residues. The DNA for the CDR3 is TGCAGCGCCGCGGGGGGGAACGAGCAGTACTTC. Protein: CSAAGGNEQYF.

A few counts support this clonotype. The V call is TRBV6-1, the J call TRBJ2-7; the match to TRBD2 covers 7 bases. The CDR3 is made up of 15 amino acids. J lost 6 bases, V lost 4 bases, and 12 bases had no gene match. Looked up from germline, CDR1 is MNHNS and CDR2 is SASEGT. CDR3 bases: TGTGCCAGCAGTGGAGTTTGGGCGGGAGAGGGCGAGCAGTACTTC. Protein product: CASSGVWAGEGEQYF.

The chain employs TRBV7-2 and TRBJ2-5; tentative D call: TRBD1 (6 bases). Trimming cost V 5 bases and J 4 bases, with 14 bases left between them. Germline V lookup: CDR1 SGHTA, CDR2 FQGNSA. This CDR3 is 14 amino acids long. The CDR3 protein is CASSPQGLGETQYF. The CDR3 bases are TGTGCCAGCAGCCCACAGGGATTGGGAGAGACCCAGTACTTC.

The V and J genes are TRBV5-1 and TRBJ2-1, with D possibly called TRBD1 or TRBD2 (5 bases each). The CDR3 has 17 amino acids. Trimming stripped 0 bases from V and 0 bases from J, with 13 bases between. The germline gives CDR1 SGHRS, CDR2 YFSETQ. The DNA of the CDR3 is TGCGCCAGCAGCTTGGGGGACGGACCGATCTCCTACAATGAGCAGTTCTTC. Amino acid sequence: CASSLGDGPISYNEQFF.

This clonotype was detected only a few times. The chain couples TRBV11-1 to TRBJ2-2, with 7 bases that match TRBD2. This CDR3 comprises 21 residues. Germline CDR1 SGHAT, CDR2 FQDESV (reference sequence). The V segment lost 3 bases and the J segment 3 bases; nucleotides outside the gene matches: 22. CDR3 nucleotides: TGTGCCAGCAGCTTCCTCTCTCCCTTAGCGGGTTTCTCGGGGTACACCGGGGAGCTGTTTTTT. This encodes CASSFLSPLAGFSGYTGELFF.